This TCR beta chain was recorded in a study of cytomegalovirus exposure and HLA in healthy donors. Study-wide findings and caveats: Cytomegalovirus association was assigned to about 150 TCR beta chains. In a later analysis, DRB1 alleles had the most associated TCRs; HLA-C alleles the fewest.

In the PCR, 60 Vbeta and 13 Jbeta primers were used. Here immunoSEQ multiplex PCR was the method, and the copy in TCRdb shows in-frame clones only, minus some. The sample holds under 100,000 clones, around 74% seen once. Notes on this clone: The antigen is undetermined.

The specimen was PBMCs. This receptor was identified in a boy between 5 and 17 years old in good health and CMV-seronegative.

The CDR3 loop reads CASSPIDRFMNTEAFF. CDR3 sequence (DNA): TGTGCCAGCAGCCCAATTGACAGGTTCATGAACACTGAAGCTTTCTTT. The chain carries TRBV7-8 and TRBJ1-1; the D gene is possibly TRBD1 (6 bases). The CDR3 has 16 residues. Per the germline V gene, CDR1 is SGHVS and CDR2 is FQNEAQ. With 5 bases removed from V and 0 bases from J, the gap between germline ends came to 16 bases.